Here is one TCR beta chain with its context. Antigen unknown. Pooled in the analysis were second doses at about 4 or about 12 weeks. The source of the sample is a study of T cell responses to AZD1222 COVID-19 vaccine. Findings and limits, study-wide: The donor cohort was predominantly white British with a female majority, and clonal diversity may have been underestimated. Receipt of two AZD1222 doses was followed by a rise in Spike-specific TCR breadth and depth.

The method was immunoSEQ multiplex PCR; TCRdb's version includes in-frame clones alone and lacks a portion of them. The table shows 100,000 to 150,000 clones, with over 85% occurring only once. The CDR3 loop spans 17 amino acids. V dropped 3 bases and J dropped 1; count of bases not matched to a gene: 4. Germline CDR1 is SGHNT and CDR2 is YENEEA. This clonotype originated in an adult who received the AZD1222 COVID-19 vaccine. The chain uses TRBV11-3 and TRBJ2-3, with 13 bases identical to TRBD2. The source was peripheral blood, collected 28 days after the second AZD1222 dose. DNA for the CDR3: TGTGCCAGCAGCTTCGGACTAGCGGGAGTCGGCACAGATACGCAGTATTTT. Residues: CASSFGLAGVGTDTQYF.